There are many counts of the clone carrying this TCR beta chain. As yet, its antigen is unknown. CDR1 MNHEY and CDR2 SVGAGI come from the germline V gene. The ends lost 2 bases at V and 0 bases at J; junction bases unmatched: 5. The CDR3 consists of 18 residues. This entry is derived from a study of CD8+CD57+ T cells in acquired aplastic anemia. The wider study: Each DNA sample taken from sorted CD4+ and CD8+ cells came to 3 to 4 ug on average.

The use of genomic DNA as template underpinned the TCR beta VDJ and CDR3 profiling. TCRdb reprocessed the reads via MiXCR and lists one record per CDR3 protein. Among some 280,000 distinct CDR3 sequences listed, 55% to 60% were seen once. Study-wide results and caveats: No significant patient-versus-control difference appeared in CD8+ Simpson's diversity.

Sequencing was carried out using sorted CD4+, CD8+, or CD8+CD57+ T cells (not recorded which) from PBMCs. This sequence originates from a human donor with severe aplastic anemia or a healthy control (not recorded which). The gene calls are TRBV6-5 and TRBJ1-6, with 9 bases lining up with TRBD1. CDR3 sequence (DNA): TGTGCCAGCAGTTACGGCGACAGGGGGAGCTCCTATAATTCACCCCTCCACTTT. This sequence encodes CASSYGDRGSSYNSPLHF.